Below are 31 T cell receptor beta chains sequenced from a single sample in a study of beta chain features in type 1 diabetes (dated by TCRdb to 2016 to 2019). The protocol used for the library was the immunoSEQ multiplex PCR assay. The entire amount of isolated RNA was reverse transcribed using the High Capacity cDNA Reverse Transcription Kit, so the sequenced TCRB transcripts were expressed ones. TCRdb obtained this table from immuneACCESS and retained in-frame rearrangements with V and J assigned. These tables miss some clones; where compared with another copy, unresolved V genes account for less than half of the shortfall, and the remainder is unexplained. The sample data list about 250,000 clones, and roughly 13% of these were observed just once. The biggest ten clones account for roughly 0.024% of the sample. The sample consisted of naive CD4+ T cells from blood. Explained via the paper, the cell subset or site label denotes: true naive CD4+ T cells. These receptor sequences come from a woman aged 40 to 50 in good health.

This clone has a handful of counts. The rearrangement joins TRBV2 to TRBJ2-1; 9 bases map to TRBD2. The CDR3 totals 14 residues. The ends lost 6 bases at V and 7 bases at J; junction bases unmatched: 7. CDR1 and CDR2 (germline): SNHLY, FYNNEI. CDR3 in DNA: TGTGCCAGCAGGGGCGGGGGGGTGGTTAATGAGCAGTTCTTC. It is translated as CASRGGGVVNEQFF.

Many counts were recorded for this clone. V is TRBV29-1 and J is TRBJ2-1; 8 bases match TRBD1. The ends lost 4 bases at V and 6 bases at J; junction bases unmatched: 2. The CDR3 is made up of 12 amino acids. Germline V CDR1 and CDR2: SQVTM, ANQGSEA. This CDR3 is CSVGTGFNEQFF. CDR3 nucleotides: TGCAGCGTTGGGACAGGGTTCAATGAGCAGTTCTTC.

This chain joins TRBV7-2 and TRBJ2-5; D might be TRBD2 (6 bases). Germline loops: CDR1 SGHTA, CDR2 FQGNSA. This CDR3 is 14 amino acids long. V was shortened by 5 bases and J by 5 bases, with 15 bases between the two germline ends. The CDR3 reads CASSPARGSETQYF. As DNA, the CDR3 is TGTGCCAGCAGCCCAGCGCGGGGTTCCGAGACCCAGTACTTC.

The rearrangement joins TRBV29-1 to TRBJ2-7, with D perhaps TRBD1 (6 bases). This CDR3 contains 13 residues. Germline CDR1 is SQVTM and CDR2 is ANQGSEA. Trimming took off 7 bases at V and 0 bases at J, with 13 bases between the two ends. The CDR3 protein is CSGGQPNSYEQYF. The CDR3 region has the DNA TGCAGCGGAGGACAGCCGAACTCCTACGAGCAGTACTTC.

This clone was detected only once. The J gene is TRBJ1-1, the V gene TRBV27; TRBD1 matches at 7 bases. Germline V gives CDR1 MNHEY, CDR2 SMNVEV (reference sequence). Trimming removed 6 bases from V and 0 bases from J; junction bases left unmatched: 4. This CDR3 region has 14 residues. CDR3 sequence: CASRLQGMNTEAFF. The CDR3 region has the DNA TGTGCCAGCAGATTACAGGGGATGAACACTGAAGCTTTCTTT.

The DNA of the CDR3 is TGTGCCAGCAGCTTAGCGCAGAGCGGGGGAGGCACAGATACGCAGTATTTT. Protein: CASSLAQSGGGTDTQYF. The chain couples TRBV7-9 to TRBJ2-3, with TRBD2 identical over 8 bases. The CDR3 contains 17 residues. Germline trimming cut 0 bases from V and 1 base from J; bases unmatched to any gene: 6. Germline V CDR1 and CDR2: SEHNR, FQNEAQ (reference sequence).

J is TRBJ1-2 and V is TRBV6-5; 9 bases map to TRBD1. The germline V gene has CDR1 MNHEY and CDR2 SVGAGI. This CDR3 has 12 amino acids. Losses at the gene ends were 8 bases for V and 8 bases for J; bases not matched to a gene: 6. The CDR3 DNA is TGTGCCAGCGGAGAGGGACAGGGCGGCTACACCTTC. It translates to CASGEGQGGYTF.

A few counts support this clone. The chain carries TRBV5-6 and TRBJ1-2; D is unclear. Trimming pared 0 bases from V and 4 bases from J, leaving 13 bases between. The germline gives CDR1 SGHDT, CDR2 YYEEEE. This CDR3 is built from 15 residues. CDR3 sequence reads: CASSLDRRKVYGYTF. The CDR3 DNA is TGTGCCAGCAGCTTGGATCGGCGGAAAGTCTATGGCTACACCTTC.

The rearrangement uses TRBV4-3 and TRBJ2-1; 10 nucleotides agree with TRBD2. The junction had 4 bases not matched to a gene; V was cut back by 2 bases and J by 3 bases. Germline assignment: CDR1 LGHNA and CDR2 YSLEER. The CDR3 is made up of 16 amino acids. The CDR3 region has the DNA TGCGCCAGCAGCCAACTAATAGCGGGGGGCTACAATGAGCAGTTCTTC. Its protein is CASSQLIAGGYNEQFF.

V and J are TRBV5-1 and TRBJ2-7; 7 bases are a match to TRBD1. The V segment lost 0 bases and the J segment 0 bases; nucleotides outside the gene matches: 0. The germline V gene encodes CDR1 SGHRS and CDR2 YFSETQ. The CDR3 loop spans 14 amino acids. The CDR3: CASSLGDSSYEQYF. CDR3 sequence (DNA): TGCGCCAGCAGCTTGGGGGACAGCTCCTACGAGCAGTACTTC.

The chain combines TRBV9 with TRBJ2-5; 7 nucleotides align to TRBD1. The CDR3 contains 14 residues. Germline assignment: CDR1 SGDLS and CDR2 YYNGEE. The trim removed 2 bases at V and 1 base at J, leaving 2 bases unmatched. This CDR3 reads CASSVGTAQETQYF. The CDR3, as DNA: TGTGCCAGCAGCGTCGGGACAGCCCAAGAGACCCAGTACTTC.

This clone was picked up a small number of times. This chain's CDR3 is CASSEQASLQETQYF. The DNA for the CDR3 is TGTGCCAGCAGTGAGCAAGCGTCTCTGCAGGAGACCCAGTACTTC. The gene calls are TRBV2 and TRBJ2-5; the D is unclear. There are 15 residues in the CDR3. V was pared by 3 bases and J by 5 bases, with 16 bases between. The germline V gene has CDR1 SNHLY and CDR2 FYNNEI.

The chain employs TRBV19 and TRBJ2-3; 10 bases match TRBD2. CDR3 length: 16 amino acids. CDR1 is LNHDA and CDR2 is SQIVND in the germline V gene (reference sequence). Trimming removed 5 bases from V and 5 bases from J; junction bases left unmatched: 10. DNA for the CDR3: TGTGCCAGTAGTTCAATAAGCGGGGGGGCAGGAGATACGCAGTATTTT. The encoded protein is CASSSISGGAGDTQYF.

This clone was observed a handful of times. The chain uses TRBV18 and TRBJ2-5; TRBD1 is a possible D gene (5 bases). The CDR3 consists of 15 residues. Germline CDR1 KGHSH, CDR2 LQKENI. Trimming left V 1 base short and J 2 bases short, with 11 bases between. The CDR3 sequence: CASSPLQGGQETQYF. In DNA form, the CDR3 reads TGTGCCAGCTCACCACTGCAGGGTGGACAAGAGACCCAGTACTTC.

The chain joins TRBV7-9 to TRBJ1-5; no clear D gene. The germline V gene has CDR1 SEHNR and CDR2 FQNEAQ (reference sequence). V dropped 1 base and J dropped 0 bases, with 10 bases sitting between them. The CDR3 has 16 residues. The CDR3 bases are TGTGCCAGCAGCTTAGGAGGCCAGAATAGCAATCAGCCCCAGCATTTT. Its translation is CASSLGGQNSNQPQHF.

This clone was detected only once. The rearrangement links TRBV14 to TRBJ1-1; 10 bases agree with TRBD1. Germline V CDR1 and CDR2: SGHDN, FVKESK. V shed 4 bases and J 2 bases; nucleotides not matched to a gene: 4. This CDR3 has 15 residues. The CDR3 DNA reads as TGTGCCAGCAGCCTGCGGACAGGGGGTAACACTGAAGCTTTCTTT. Its protein is CASSLRTGGNTEAFF.

This chain uses TRBV9 with TRBJ2-7; 7 bases map to TRBD1. Per germline, CDR1 SGDLS and CDR2 YYNGEE. With 4 bases clipped from V and 3 bases from J, the junction kept 7 bases outside the gene matches. This CDR3 spans 14 amino acids. CDR3 sequence: CASSSARTGYEQYF. CDR3 DNA: TGTGCCAGCAGCTCAGCCCGGACAGGCTACGAGCAGTACTTC.

This clone was counted between two and nine times. The V gene is TRBV27, the J gene TRBJ2-7, with D hard to call. The CDR3 is 14 amino acids. Germline V gene lookup returns CDR1 MNHEY and CDR2 SMNVEV (reference sequence). The V end lost 2 bases, the J end lost 2 bases, and 10 bases lay between the germline ends. CDR3 region: CASSLKAATYEQYF. The CDR3 DNA reads as TGTGCCAGCAGTTTAAAGGCGGCAACCTACGAGCAGTACTTC.

In this sample, this clone turned up a few times. CDR3 nucleotides: TGTGCCAGCAGTTACACACGTAGCGGGACCCTCAATGAGCAGTTCTTC. Its protein product is CASSYTRSGTLNEQFF. This rearrangement joins TRBV6-6 to TRBJ2-1; 8 bases fit TRBD2. The CDR3 length is 16 residues. Germline CDR1 and CDR2: MNHNY and SVGAGI (reference sequence). V shed 2 bases, J shed 6 bases, and the junction held 9 bases outside the gene matches.

This clone occurred a few times. The V and J genes are TRBV27 and TRBJ2-7, with 14 bases lining up with TRBD2. The length of the CDR3 is 15 residues. J lost 3 bases, V lost 8 bases, and 6 bases had no gene match. From germline, CDR1 is MNHEY and CDR2 SMNVEV (reference sequence). The CDR3 DNA reads TGTGCCAGCGTGAGGACTAGCGGGGGGCGCTACGAGCAGTACTTC. Translated: CASVRTSGGRYEQYF.

The chain couples TRBV7-2 to TRBJ1-3, with D perhaps matching TRBD1 (5 bases). V lost 0 bases and J lost 0, with 18 bases in between. The CDR3 contains 19 residues. Germline-derived CDR1 and CDR2 are SGHTA and FQGNSA. DNA of the CDR3: TGTGCCAGCAGCTTAGCGCGTCTCGGGGGAGCGAGCTCTGGAAACACCATATATTTT. Residues: CASSLARLGGASSGNTIYF. Full variable domain (rest looked up from reference TRBV7-2 and TRBJ1-3): GAGVSQSPSNKVTEKGKDVELRCDPISGHTALYWYRQSLGQGLEFLIYFQGNSAPDKSGLPSDRFSAERTGGSVSTLTIQRTQQEDSAVYLCASSLARLGGASSGNTIYFGEGSWLTVV.

V gene TRBV19 combines with J gene TRBJ2-4; 10 positions match TRBD2. Trimming at V came to 6 bases and at J to 0 bases, leaving 5 bases not matched to a gene. This CDR3 is 16 amino acids long. Germline CDR1 LNHDA, CDR2 SQIVND (reference sequence). CDR3 bases: TGTGCCAGTAGCCCAAGGACTAGCGGAGCCAAAAACATTCAGTACTTC. Translation: CASSPRTSGAKNIQYF.

The V gene is TRBV5-1, the J gene TRBJ1-4; no clear D gene. The length of the CDR3 is 15 residues. Germline V gene sequence: CDR1 SGHRS, CDR2 YFSETQ. The V end lost 2 bases, the J end lost 5 bases, and 13 bases lay between the germline ends. CDR3 bases: TGCGCCAGCAGCTTCACCGGGATATTGAATGAAAAACTGTTTTTT. As protein: CASSFTGILNEKLFF.

Points on this clone: Other DNA sequences in the sample encode the same CDR3. The chain recombines TRBV7-2 with TRBJ2-5; TRBD1 matches at 8 bases. Germline-derived CDR1 and CDR2 are SGHTA and FQGNSA. The CDR3 spans 14 residues. The V and J ends lost 5 bases and 4 bases, in that order; junction bases with no gene match: 6. Here the CDR3 DNA reads TGTGCCAGCAGCCCCGGACAGGGACGAGAGACCCAGTACTTC. This gives the protein CASSPGQGRETQYF. The full variable domain, rest sourced from reference TRBV7-2 and TRBJ2-5, is GAGVSQSPSNKVTEKGKDVELRCDPISGHTALYWYRQSLGQGLEFLIYFQGNSAPDKSGLPSDRFSAERTGGSVSTLTIQRTQQEDSAVYLCASSPGQGRETQYFGPGTRLLVL.

The rearrangement joins TRBV6-5 to TRBJ2-3, with D uncertain. The V gene lost 4 bases and the J gene lost 0 bases, with 8 bases spanning the gap. Germline CDR1 is MNHEY and CDR2 is SVGAGI. The CDR3 is 14 amino acids. CDR3 DNA sequence: TGTGCCAGCAGTTTGTCCACTAGCACAGATACGCAGTATTTT. Encoded protein: CASSLSTSTDTQYF.

This clone has just a few counts. The chain uses TRBV5-1 and TRBJ2-1; possibly TRBD1 for D (6 bases). The CDR3 length is 14 residues. Germline values: CDR1 SGHRS, CDR2 YFSETQ. V lost 0 bases to trimming and J lost 5 bases, with 9 bases between them. The CDR3 nucleotides read TGCGCCAGCAGCTTGGGGGGGCCTAACAATGAGCAGTTCTTC. Its translation: CASSLGGPNNEQFF.

This clone was detected a few times. J is TRBJ2-3 and V is TRBV28; D is undetermined. Looked up from germline, CDR1 is MDHEN and CDR2 is SYDVKM. Trimming removed 8 bases at V and 4 bases at J, with 13 bases between. The CDR3 has 13 amino acids. The CDR3 DNA follows: TGTGCCAGCTTTGCCCGAAGCCCAGATACGCAGTATTTT. Its translation: CASFARSPDTQYF.

On this clone itself: Other nucleotide sequences in the sample specify the same CDR3. This chain links TRBV29-1 with TRBJ1-1; no definite D call. CDR1 and CDR2 (germline): SQVTM, ANQGSEA. CDR3 size: 12 residues. The ends were cut back, 4 bases at V and 1 base at J, with 7 bases in the middle. CDR3 DNA sequence: TGCAGCGTTGGAGGGCCGAACACTGAAGCTTTCTTT. Protein: CSVGGPNTEAFF.

The J gene is TRBJ2-2, the V gene TRBV10-3; 11 bases map to TRBD2. The CDR3 length is 16 residues. Germline CDR1 reads ENHRY; CDR2 reads SYGVKD. Germline trimming cut 5 bases from V and 1 base from J; bases unmatched to any gene: 3. The CDR3: CAISPGLAGNTGELFF. CDR3 bases: TGTGCCATCAGTCCCGGACTAGCGGGGAACACCGGGGAGCTGTTTTTT.

This clone was observed a handful of times. The rearrangement joins TRBV6-4 to TRBJ2-3, with 16 bases identical to TRBD2. Germline CDR1 reads MRHNA; CDR2 reads SNTAGT. The CDR3 has 16 amino acids. V lost 6 bases and J lost 3; bases outside the gene matches: 3. The CDR3 loop is CASSGTSGGATDTQYF. Written as DNA, the CDR3 is TGTGCCAGCAGCGGGACTAGCGGGGGGGCGACAGATACGCAGTATTTT.

The chain uses TRBV2 and TRBJ2-3, with D perhaps matching TRBD2 (7 bases). The germline V and J ends were trimmed by 3 bases and 5 bases, with 18 bases remaining between them. Germline V gene lookup returns CDR1 SNHLY and CDR2 FYNNEI. The CDR3 consists of 16 residues. The CDR3, as DNA: TGTGCCAGCAGTGAGTGGGGGGGGCGATGGGGAGATACGCAGTATTTT. Amino acids: CASSEWGGRWGDTQYF. Full variable domain (rest looked up from reference TRBV2 and TRBJ2-3): EPEVTQTPSHQVTQMGQEVILRCVPISNHLYFYWYRQILGQKVEFLVSFYNNEISEKSEIFDDQFSVERPDGSNFTLKIRSTKLEDSAMYFCASSEWGGRWGDTQYFGPGTRLTVL.